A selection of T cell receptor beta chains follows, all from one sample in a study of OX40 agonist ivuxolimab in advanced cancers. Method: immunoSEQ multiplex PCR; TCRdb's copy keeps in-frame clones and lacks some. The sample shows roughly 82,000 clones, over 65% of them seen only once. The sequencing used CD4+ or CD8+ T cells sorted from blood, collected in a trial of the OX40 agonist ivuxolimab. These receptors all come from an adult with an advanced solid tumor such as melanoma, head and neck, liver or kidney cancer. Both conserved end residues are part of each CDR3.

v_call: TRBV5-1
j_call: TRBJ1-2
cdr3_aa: CASSLGSLDYGYTF

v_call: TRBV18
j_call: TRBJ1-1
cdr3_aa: CASSPDRTNTEAFF

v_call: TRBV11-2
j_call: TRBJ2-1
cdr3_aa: CASSLDILAGYNEQFF

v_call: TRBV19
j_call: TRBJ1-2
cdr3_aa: CASSISGQGGYGYTF

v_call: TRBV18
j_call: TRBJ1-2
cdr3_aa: CASSPGTGKNYGYTF

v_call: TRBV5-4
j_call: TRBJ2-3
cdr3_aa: CASSGGGRSTDTQYF

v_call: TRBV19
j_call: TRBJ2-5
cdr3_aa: CASSRRTGHQETQYF

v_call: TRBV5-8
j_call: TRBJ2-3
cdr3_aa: CASESGTSLRDTQYF

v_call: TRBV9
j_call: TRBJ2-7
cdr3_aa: CASSLQSGGAYEQYF

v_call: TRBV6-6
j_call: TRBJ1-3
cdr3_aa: CASSPTGTSGNTIYF

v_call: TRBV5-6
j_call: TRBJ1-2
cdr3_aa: CASLTRGQGVYGYTF

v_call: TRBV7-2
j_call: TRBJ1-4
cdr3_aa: CASSPNGQGAGEKLFF

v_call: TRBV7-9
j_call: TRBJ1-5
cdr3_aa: CASSLAGTPNQPQHF

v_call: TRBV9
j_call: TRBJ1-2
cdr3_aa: CASSVGVVSGYTF

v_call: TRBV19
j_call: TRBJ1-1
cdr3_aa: CASSPQGIRGVNTEAFF

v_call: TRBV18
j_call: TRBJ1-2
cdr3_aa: CASSPRGRGYTF

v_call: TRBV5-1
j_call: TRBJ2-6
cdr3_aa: CASSINSGANVLTF

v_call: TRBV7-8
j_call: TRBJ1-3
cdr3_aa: CASTRDSGNTIYF

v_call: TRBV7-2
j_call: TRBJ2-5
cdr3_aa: CASSYQRGQETQYF

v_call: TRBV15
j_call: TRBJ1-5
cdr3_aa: CATSRASGNSVNQPQHF

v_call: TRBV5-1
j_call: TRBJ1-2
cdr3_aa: CASSFAANYGYTF

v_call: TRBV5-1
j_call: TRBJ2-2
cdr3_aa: CASSLQGAVTGELFF

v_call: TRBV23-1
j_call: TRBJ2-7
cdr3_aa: CASSPGLGRCSYEQYF

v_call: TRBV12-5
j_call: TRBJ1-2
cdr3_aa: CASGLGQLLGYTF

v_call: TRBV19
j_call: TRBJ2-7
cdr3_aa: CASSKGGEGATGEQYF

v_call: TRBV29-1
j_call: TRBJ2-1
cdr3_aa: CSARSGAAYNEQFF

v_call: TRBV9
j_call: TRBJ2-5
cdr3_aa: CASSVGSGGTIQETQYF

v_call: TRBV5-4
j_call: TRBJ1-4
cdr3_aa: CASSLGRTAELFF

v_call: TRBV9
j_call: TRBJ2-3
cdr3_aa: CASSVAPSGGADTQYF

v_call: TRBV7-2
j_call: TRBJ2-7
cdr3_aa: CASSPGTSGGEQYF

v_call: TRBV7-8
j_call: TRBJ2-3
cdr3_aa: CASSLERTTDYTDTQYF

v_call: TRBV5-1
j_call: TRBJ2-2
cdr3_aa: CASSHGRGPGLAEITGELFF

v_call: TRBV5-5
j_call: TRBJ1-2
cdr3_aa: CASSLETAYGYTF

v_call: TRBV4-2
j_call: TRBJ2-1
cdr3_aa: CASSLLGQGKLDEQFF